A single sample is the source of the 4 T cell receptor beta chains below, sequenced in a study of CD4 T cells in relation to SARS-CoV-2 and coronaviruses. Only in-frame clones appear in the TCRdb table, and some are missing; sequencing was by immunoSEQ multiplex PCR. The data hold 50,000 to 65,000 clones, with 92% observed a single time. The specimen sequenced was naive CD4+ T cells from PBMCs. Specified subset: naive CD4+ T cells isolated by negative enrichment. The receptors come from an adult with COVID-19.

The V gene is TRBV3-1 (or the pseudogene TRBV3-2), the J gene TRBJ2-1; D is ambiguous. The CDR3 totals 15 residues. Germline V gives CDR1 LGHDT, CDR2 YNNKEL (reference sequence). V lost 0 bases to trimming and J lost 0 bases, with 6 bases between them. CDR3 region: CASSQDESSYNEQFF. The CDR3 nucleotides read TGTGCCAGCAGCCAAGACGAGAGCTCCTACAATGAGCAGTTCTTC.

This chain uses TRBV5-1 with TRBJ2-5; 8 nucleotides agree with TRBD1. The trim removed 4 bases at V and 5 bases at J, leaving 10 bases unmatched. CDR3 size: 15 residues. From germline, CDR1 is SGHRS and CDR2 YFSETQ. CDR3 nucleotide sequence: TGCGCCAGCAGCCGAGGACAGGGTACGTTGGAGACCCAGTACTTC. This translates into CASSRGQGTLETQYF. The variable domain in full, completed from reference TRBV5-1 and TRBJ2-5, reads KAGVTQTPRYLIKTRGQQVTLSCSPISGHRSVSWYQQTPGQGLQFLFEYFSETQRNKGNFPGRFSGRQFSNSRSEMNVSTLELGDSALYLCASSRGQGTLETQYFGPGTRLLVL.

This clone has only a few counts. CDR3 in DNA: TGTGCCAGCAGAGTTGGCAGGGCGTCGGAGGGCTACACCTTC. It translates to CASRVGRASEGYTF. J is TRBJ1-2 and V is TRBV2, with D perhaps TRBD1 (5 bases). CDR3 length: 14 residues. Looked up from germline, CDR1 is SNHLY and CDR2 is FYNNEI. V lost 6 bases, J lost 8 bases, and 19 bases lay in between.

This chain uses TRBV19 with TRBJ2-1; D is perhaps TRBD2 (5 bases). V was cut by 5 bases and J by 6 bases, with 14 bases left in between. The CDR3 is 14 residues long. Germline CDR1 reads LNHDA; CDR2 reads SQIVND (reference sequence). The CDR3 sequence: CASSVWESGNEQFF. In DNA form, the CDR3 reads TGTGCCAGTAGTGTCTGGGAGAGCGGCAATGAGCAGTTCTTC.